This TCR beta chain emerged from a study of T cell changes during pregnancy in multiple sclerosis. The data were produced by immunoSEQ multiplex PCR, yet TCRdb's version contains in-frame clones alone and is incomplete. Of about 39,000 clones in the sample, 80% to 95% were seen once. Trimming cost V 6 bases and J 2 bases; bases outside gene matches: 2. The V gene's germline CDR1 is MDHEN and CDR2 SYDVKM. The CDR3 sequence is 14 residues long. V is TRBV28 and J is TRBJ2-7; 12 bases are a match to TRBD1. This clonotype originated in a female donor in good health, enrolled as a control in a pregnancy study. Sequencing was performed on CD4+ T cells from peripheral blood mononuclear cells, taken after pregnancy. The CDR3 DNA sequence: TGTGCCAGCAGGGGGACAGGGGGCCCCTACGAGCAGTACTTC. It encodes CASRGTGGPYEQYF.